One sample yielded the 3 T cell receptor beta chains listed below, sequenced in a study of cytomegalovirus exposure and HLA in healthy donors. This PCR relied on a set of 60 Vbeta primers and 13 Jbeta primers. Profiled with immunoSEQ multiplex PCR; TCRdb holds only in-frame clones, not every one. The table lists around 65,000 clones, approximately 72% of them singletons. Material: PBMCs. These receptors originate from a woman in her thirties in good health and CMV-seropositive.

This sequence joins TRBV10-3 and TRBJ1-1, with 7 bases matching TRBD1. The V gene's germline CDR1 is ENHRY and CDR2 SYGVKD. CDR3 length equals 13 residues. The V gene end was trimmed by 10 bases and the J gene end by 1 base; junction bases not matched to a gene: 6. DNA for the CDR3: TGTGCCACCAGGGGGGGGCCGAACACTGAAGCTTTCTTT. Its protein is CATRGGPNTEAFF.

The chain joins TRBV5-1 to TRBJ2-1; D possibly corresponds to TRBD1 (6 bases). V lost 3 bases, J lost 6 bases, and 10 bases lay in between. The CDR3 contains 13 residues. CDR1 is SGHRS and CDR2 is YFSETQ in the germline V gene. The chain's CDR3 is CASSSLQGNEQFF. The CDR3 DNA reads TGCGCCAGCAGCTCCTTACAGGGCAATGAGCAGTTCTTC.

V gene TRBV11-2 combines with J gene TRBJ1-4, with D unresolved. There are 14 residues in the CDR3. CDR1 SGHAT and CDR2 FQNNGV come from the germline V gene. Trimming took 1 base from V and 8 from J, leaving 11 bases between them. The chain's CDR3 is CASSLGGGREKLFF. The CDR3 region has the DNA TGTGCCAGCAGCTTAGGTGGAGGGAGAGAAAAACTGTTTTTT.